The 18 T cell receptor beta chains given below trace back to one sample, sequenced in a study of response to subunit inactivated influenza vaccine. TCRdb redid the calling of the RT-PCR reads with MiXCR, one entry per CDR3 protein. The sample holds approximately 530,000 distinct CDR3 sequences; 10% to 15% are singletons and the top ten take around 13%. Specimen: PBMCs from blood, collected 40 to 50 days after vaccination. The receptor source for this set is a man aged 50 or older who received an inactivated influenza vaccine.

This clonotype has only a few counts. This rearrangement joins TRBV5-1 to TRBJ2-7; D is tentatively TRBD1 or TRBD2 (5 bases each). The germline V gene has CDR1 SGHRS and CDR2 YFSETQ. This CDR3 contains 16 residues. The ends were cut back, 0 bases at V and 6 bases at J, with 19 bases in the middle. DNA of the CDR3: TGCGCCAGCAGCTTGGGTTCTGGGGTTTGGGGGTCCGAGCAGTACTTC. Encoded protein: CASSLGSGVWGSEQYF.

The chain uses TRBV3-1 and TRBJ2-4, with D maybe TRBD2 (5 bases). CDR3 length: 17 amino acids. Germline V gives CDR1 LGHDT, CDR2 YNNKEL (reference sequence). V was pared by 0 bases and J by 0 bases, with 12 bases between. CDR3 sequence: CASSQEDSGLAKNIQYF. CDR3 sequence (DNA): TGTGCCAGCAGCCAAGAGGATTCAGGACTAGCCAAAAACATTCAGTACTTC.

This clonotype was recorded a few times. The V call is TRBV9, the J call TRBJ2-1; TRBD2 matches at 7 bases. The V gene's germline CDR1 is SGDLS and CDR2 YYNGEE. Losses at the gene ends were 4 bases for V and 8 bases for J; bases not matched to a gene: 3. This CDR3 is 12 amino acids long. This chain's CDR3 is CASSRTSYEQFF. CDR3 bases: TGTGCCAGCAGCAGGACTAGTTATGAGCAGTTCTTC.

A few counts support this clonotype. The chain carries TRBV4-1 and TRBJ2-7; D might be TRBD2 (5 bases). There are 15 residues in the CDR3. V lost 0 bases and J lost 7, with 16 bases in between. CDR1 is MGHRA and CDR2 is YSYEKL in the germline V gene. The CDR3 bases are TGCGCCAGCAGCCAAGATACTCACGTTACGGGAGAGCAGTACTTC. The encoded protein is CASSQDTHVTGEQYF.

This rearrangement joins TRBV25-1 to TRBJ2-1, with 8 bases that match TRBD2. J was trimmed by 5 bases and V by 1 base; bases with no gene match: 4. The length of the CDR3 is 15 residues. Germline-derived CDR1 and CDR2 are MGHDK and SYGVNS. The CDR3 spells CASSEFIAGNNEQFF. For the CDR3, the DNA is TGTGCCAGCAGTGAATTCATAGCGGGAAACAATGAGCAGTTCTTC.

J is TRBJ1-6 and V is TRBV5-6; D unresolved. Germline lookup yields CDR1 SGHDT and CDR2 YYEEEE. V lost 1 base and J lost 8, with 13 bases in between. The CDR3 has 15 amino acids. This CDR3 reads CASSLLQLVDSPLHF. CDR3 coding DNA: TGTGCCAGCAGCTTGCTCCAGCTAGTTGATTCACCCCTCCACTTT.

This clonotype has ten or more counts. The chain has TRBV25-1 and TRBJ2-3, with D hard to call. Trimming stripped 3 bases from V and 5 bases from J, with 6 bases between. The CDR3 has 12 residues. Germline assignment: CDR1 MGHDK and CDR2 SYGVNS. The CDR3 spells CASSDSEDTQYF. The CDR3 region has the DNA TGTGCCAGCAGTGACAGCGAAGATACGCAGTATTTT.

The chain joins TRBV5-1 to TRBJ2-1; possible D gene TRBD1, 6 bases. The CDR3 has 15 residues. V dropped 3 bases and J dropped 5 bases, with 15 bases sitting between them. Per the germline V gene, CDR1 is SGHRS and CDR2 is YFSETQ. The CDR3 region is CASSSTGTHNNEQFF. CDR3 nucleotide sequence: TGCGCCAGCAGCTCGACCGGGACACACAACAATGAGCAGTTCTTC.

The chain couples TRBV20-1 to TRBJ1-5, with 12 nucleotides matching TRBD1. Unmatched junction bases numbered 13, after V lost 6 bases and J lost 7 bases. The CDR3 sequence is 16 residues long. CDR1 and CDR2 from the germline V gene are DFQATT and SNEGSKA (reference sequence). DNA of the CDR3: TGCAGTGCGGTTATTCCGGGACAGGGGGCACGACAGCCCCAGCATTTT. The encoded protein is CSAVIPGQGARQPQHF.

In this sample, this clonotype turned up a few times. The J gene is TRBJ2-7, the V gene TRBV20-1; D is unclear. This CDR3 has 12 amino acids. The germline gives CDR1 DFQATT, CDR2 SNEGSKA (reference sequence). Trimming took 3 bases from V and 1 from J, leaving 7 bases between them. The DNA of the CDR3 is TGCAGTGCTAGGGCCCTGTCCTACGAGCAGTACTTC. This translates into CSARALSYEQYF.

The J gene is TRBJ1-1, the V gene TRBV19, with D maybe TRBD1 (5 bases). Germline CDR1 and CDR2: LNHDA and SQIVND (reference sequence). V shed 3 bases and J shed 4 bases, with 9 bases lying between them. The CDR3 contains 13 residues. CDR3 bases: TGTGCCAGTAGTATTACAGGAGGCACTGAAGCTTTCTTT. Translation gives CASSITGGTEAFF. Looking up the rest from reference TRBV19 and TRBJ1-1 gives the full variable domain: DGGITQSPKYLFRKEGQNVTLSCEQNLNHDAMYWYRQDPGQGLRLIYYSQIVNDFQKGDIAEGYSVSREKKESFPLTVTSAQKNPTAFYLCASSITGGTEAFFGQGTRLTVV.

This clonotype appeared a single time. This rearrangement joins TRBV12-3 or TRBV12-4 to TRBJ2-7; 13 nucleotides match TRBD2. Trimming took 5 bases from V and 5 from J; bases not matched to a gene: 12. This CDR3 has 17 amino acids. CDR3 nucleotide sequence: TGTGCCAGCAGTCCCGGACTAGCGGGGGCGGGGAATGACGAGCAGTACTTC. It yields the protein CASSPGLAGAGNDEQYF.

This clonotype has just a few counts. The J gene is TRBJ2-7, the V gene TRBV6-1, with TRBD2 matching over 10 bases. Germline V gene lookup returns CDR1 MNHNS and CDR2 SASEGT. The CDR3 consists of 16 residues. With V trimmed by 5 bases and J by 6 bases, 13 bases remained unmatched. CDR3 coding DNA: TGTGCCAGCAGTCGCGGTATGGGTCAGCGGGGGGGCGAGCAGTACTTC. This sequence encodes CASSRGMGQRGGEQYF.

In its sample, this clonotype was seen a few times. This chain joins TRBV29-1 and TRBJ1-1, with D unresolved. Germline V gene lookup returns CDR1 SQVTM and CDR2 ANQGSEA. V was cut by 3 bases and J by 3 bases, with 8 bases left in between. The CDR3 has 12 amino acids. The CDR3 nucleotides are TGCAGCGTTGACGGGCTCCACACTGAAGCTTTCTTT. Amino acid sequence: CSVDGLHTEAFF.

There are many counts of this clonotype. The V call is TRBV7-9, the J call TRBJ2-5, with D hard to call. CDR3 length: 12 amino acids. V gave up 1 base and J gave up 5 bases, with 5 bases separating them. Germline V gene sequence: CDR1 SEHNR, CDR2 FQNEAQ (reference sequence). CDR3 loop: CASSLDVETQYF. In nucleotides, the CDR3 is TGTGCCAGCAGCTTAGACGTGGAGACCCAGTACTTC.

This clonotype was found many times. V is TRBV20-1 and J is TRBJ2-7; 11 bases are shared with TRBD2. J gave up 6 bases and V 6 bases, and 16 bases lay outside the gene matches. The CDR3 extends over 16 amino acids. CDR1 and CDR2 (germline): DFQATT, SNEGSKA (reference sequence). The CDR3 sequence: CSARKLAGAYMGEQYF. CDR3 nucleotide sequence: TGCAGTGCGCGTAAACTAGCGGGAGCGTATATGGGCGAGCAGTACTTC.

This sequence joins TRBV11-2 and TRBJ2-1; 12 bases match TRBD2. The germline V gene encodes CDR1 SGHAT and CDR2 FQNNGV. The V gene end was trimmed by 4 bases and the J gene end by 3 bases; junction bases not matched to a gene: 10. The CDR3 extends over 18 amino acids. CDR3 amino acids: CASSSLTSGRHFYNEQFF. The CDR3 DNA is TGTGCCAGCAGCTCCCTAACTAGCGGGAGGCACTTCTACAATGAGCAGTTCTTC.

This clonotype appeared many times. This chain uses TRBV7-2 with TRBJ2-7, with D perhaps matching TRBD2 (6 bases). The CDR3 sequence is 13 residues long. From germline, CDR1 is SGHTA and CDR2 FQGNSA. The V and J ends lost 5 bases and 4 bases respectively, with 12 bases between them. CDR3: CASSTTGVYEQYF. Written as DNA, the CDR3 is TGTGCCAGCAGCACGACGGGAGTATACGAGCAGTACTTC.